The table lists the clone carrying this T cell receptor beta chain with many counts. With the read ending 3 residues before the CDR3 end, the germline J gene is used to fill in that end. Germline CDR1 LGHDT, CDR2 YNNKEL (reference sequence). This CDR3 is built from 16 residues. V gave up 0 bases and J gave up 0 bases, with 9 bases separating them. The data stem from a study of T cell clonality in common variable immunodeficiency. Profiled with immunoSEQ multiplex PCR; TCRdb holds only in-frame clones, not every one. Listed for the sample are around 47,000 clones, none seen a single time. The chain employs TRBV3-1 (or the pseudogene TRBV3-2) and TRBJ2-1, with a weak D call TRBD1 (6 bases). This clonotype was obtained from a person aged 18 to 75 in good health. Input material: peripheral blood mononuclear cells. CDR3 protein: CASSQEGHRSYNEQFF. The covered CDR3 bases are TGTGCCAGCAGCCAAGAGGGACACCGCTCCTACAATGAG.